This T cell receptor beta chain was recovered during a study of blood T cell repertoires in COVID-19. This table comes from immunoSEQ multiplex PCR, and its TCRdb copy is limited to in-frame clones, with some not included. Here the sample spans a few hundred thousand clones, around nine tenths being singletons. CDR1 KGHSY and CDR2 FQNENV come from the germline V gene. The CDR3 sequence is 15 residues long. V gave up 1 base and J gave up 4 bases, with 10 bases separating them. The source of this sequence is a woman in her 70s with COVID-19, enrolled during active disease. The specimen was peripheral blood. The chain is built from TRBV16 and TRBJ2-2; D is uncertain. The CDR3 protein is CASSQYGSSTGELFF. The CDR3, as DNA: TGTGCCAGCAGCCAATACGGGTCTAGCACCGGGGAGCTGTTTTTT.